The clone carrying this TCR beta chain was counted once. Its antigen remains unknown. Primed by a sample-barcoded 5' primer and a J-beta primer mix, a second PCR proceeded for 7 to 11 cycles. TCRdb reanalysed the 5' RACE reads using MiXCR and keeps one entry per CDR3 protein. The data show approximately 900,000 distinct CDR3 sequences, 25% to 35% seen once. CDR3 length: 15 residues. In germline, CDR1 is MGHDK, CDR2 SYGVNS. V lost 3 bases, J lost 6 bases, and 14 bases lay in between. These data are taken from a study of blood T cells in healthy people across ages. Study-level background: About one barcoded beta molecule per two T cells came from capture by template switching.

PBMCs numbering at least 7 million were isolated per sample. Broader study findings: Age showed a roughly linear inverse relationship with TCR beta diversity per million T cells. Changes seen in expanded clonotypes were possibly confounded by donor CMV status left unknown.

The sample also formed part of further work on T cells of mothers and their children.

Sequenced sample: blood. The gene calls are TRBV25-1 and TRBJ2-2, with D hard to call. This clonotype was sampled from a woman aged 40 to 50 in good health. The CDR3 DNA is TGTGCCAGCAGTGATTCGACAAGGCTACCCGGGGAGCTGTTTTTT. This translates into CASSDSTRLPGELFF.